This is a list of T cell receptor beta chains from one sample in a study of T-cell reconstitution after alpha-beta-depleted transplantation in children. TCRdb analysed the PCR reads with MiXCR anew, one entry per CDR3 protein. Counted here are 700,000 to 950,000 distinct CDR3 sequences, around 15% occurring once; the ten biggest clones make up around 4.5%. The input for sequencing was PBMCs, mostly from graft donor cells, taken 360 days after TCRalphabeta/CD19-depleted stem cell transplant. The receptors originated from a male patient aged 10-17 years who had a stem cell transplant for acute lymphoblastic leukemia, so the T cells may come from the graft donor. Both conserved end residues are trimmed from each CDR3.

V: TRBV5-1
CDR3: ASNPGQGPTDTQY

V: TRBV7-9
CDR3: ASSLEIKREGRQY

V: TRBV10-3
CDR3: AIRGTGKGESGQY

V: TRBV12-3/TRBV12-4
CDR3: ASSFSAPHREQF

V: TRBV6-1
CDR3: ASSEQAGGIGEQF

V: TRBV12-3/TRBV12-4
CDR3: ASTDDRGRTDTQY

V: TRBV12-3/TRBV12-4
CDR3: ASFCEQY

V: TRBV6-5
CDR3: ASSYSPTDYEQY

V: TRBV6-5
CDR3: ASSYWDREFQETQY

V: TRBV18
CDR3: ASSGAGDEAF

V: TRBV5-1
CDR3: ASSTGQEGYYEQY

V: TRBV11-2
CDR3: ASSFGGSWAEAF

V: TRBV5-1
CDR3: ASSMEGDAF

V: TRBV14
CDR3: ASSPRQGGSPLH

V: TRBV21-1
CDR3: ASSKSERDKGSDTQY

V: TRBV5-1
CDR3: ASSSSPPDEKLF

V: TRBV27
CDR3: ATLQGSLNNEQF

V: TRBV7-9
CDR3: ASSTGYTGNTIY

V: TRBV20-1
CDR3: SARWREETQY

V: TRBV24-1
CDR3: ATSDHSTWATNTGELF

V: TRBV29-1
CDR3: SVAFYLPIGYGYT

V: TRBV10-3
CDR3: AISGGNYLRNEQF

V: TRBV5-1
CDR3: ASSLLGAQPQH

V: TRBV18
CDR3: ASCLGRGETQY

V: TRBV15
CDR3: ATSRDHQWDEQF

V: TRBV29-1
CDR3: SARGLAGGVNEQF

V: TRBV24-1
CDR3: ATSDPDRSGSPLH

V: TRBV5-1
CDR3: ASSLGRSSYNEQF

V: TRBV21-1
CDR3: ASSKVGEINYGYT

V: TRBV5-1
CDR3: ASSQRGTTYEQY

V: TRBV5-1
CDR3: ASSPPWLGAGYNEQF

V: TRBV29-1
CDR3: SVGWGGYEQY

V: TRBV11-2
CDR3: ASTTTRNIQY

V: TRBV7-9
CDR3: ASTSRRGSSYNEQF

V: TRBV11-2
CDR3: ASSLGPSDIQY

V: TRBV4-2
CDR3: ASSQDLSSGSTGELF

V: TRBV10-3
CDR3: AIRRTGEEDTQY

V: TRBV5-1
CDR3: ASSYLVTLRNEQF